This TCR beta chain is from a study of cytomegalovirus exposure and HLA in healthy donors. Study-level results: Highly shared variants forming one cluster were likely a sequencing artifact.

Worth noting for this clone: What it binds is unknown.

The PCR made use of 60 Vbeta and 13 Jbeta primers. Sequenced by immunoSEQ multiplex PCR; TCRdb stores in-frame clones only, minus some. The sample contains 95,000 or so clones, 81% of which appear only once. This CDR3 is 15 amino acids long. CDR1 is MDHEN and CDR2 is SYDVKM in the germline V gene. Trimming pared 8 bases from V and 1 base from J, leaving 16 bases between. The V call is TRBV28, the J call TRBJ2-3; possibly TRBD1 for D (5 bases). The clonotype originates from a woman in her 70s in good health and CMV-seropositive. The material sequenced was PBMCs. The CDR3 spells CASGLLSRGTDTQYF. The CDR3 DNA reads TGTGCCAGCGGGTTGCTATCCAGGGGCACAGATACGCAGTATTTT.